Here is one T cell receptor beta chain with its context. The antigen remains unidentified. This sample stems from a study of beta chain features in type 1 diabetes. The wider study: Sorted cells examined across all samples numbered 107,917,701. Study observations and caveats: It was among patients, rather than healthy donors, that naive, central memory and Treg TCRB repertoires appeared more similar. TCRB CDR3 length was moderately but significantly reduced in all four CD4+ subsets of Type 1 diabetes patients.

From germline, CDR1 is MNHEY and CDR2 SVGAGI. The length of the CDR3 is 14 residues. Trimming removed 0 bases from V and 5 bases from J, with 10 bases in between. Expressed TCRB transcripts were sequenced because the isolated RNA had all been reverse transcribed beforehand. Naive, central memory and regulatory T cell samples averaged around 3.5 million immunoSEQ reads each. TCRdb's table, derived via immunoSEQ multiplex PCR, lists solely in-frame clones and lacks some. The sample lists 250,000 or so clones; about 70% were seen once. The chain carries TRBV6-5 and TRBJ2-5; D call uncertain. The origin of this receptor is a young man in good health. The sample consisted of naive CD4+ T cells from blood. The CDR3 protein is CASSYSGSLETQYF. As DNA, the CDR3 is TGTGCCAGCAGTTACTCGGGCAGCCTGGAGACCCAGTACTTC.